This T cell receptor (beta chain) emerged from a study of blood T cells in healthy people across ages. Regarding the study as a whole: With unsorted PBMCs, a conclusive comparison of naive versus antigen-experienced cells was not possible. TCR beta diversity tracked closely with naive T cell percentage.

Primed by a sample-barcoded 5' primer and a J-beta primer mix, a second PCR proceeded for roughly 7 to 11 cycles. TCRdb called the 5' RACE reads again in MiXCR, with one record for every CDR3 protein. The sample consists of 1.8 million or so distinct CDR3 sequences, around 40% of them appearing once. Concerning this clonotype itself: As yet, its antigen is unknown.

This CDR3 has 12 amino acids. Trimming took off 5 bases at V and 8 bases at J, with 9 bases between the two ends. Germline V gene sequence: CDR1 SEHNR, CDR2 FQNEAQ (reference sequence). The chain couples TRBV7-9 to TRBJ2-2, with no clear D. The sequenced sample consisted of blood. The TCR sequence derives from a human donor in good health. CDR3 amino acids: CASSPSSGELFF. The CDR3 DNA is TGTGCCAGCAGCCCCAGTTCGGGGGAGCTGTTTTTT.